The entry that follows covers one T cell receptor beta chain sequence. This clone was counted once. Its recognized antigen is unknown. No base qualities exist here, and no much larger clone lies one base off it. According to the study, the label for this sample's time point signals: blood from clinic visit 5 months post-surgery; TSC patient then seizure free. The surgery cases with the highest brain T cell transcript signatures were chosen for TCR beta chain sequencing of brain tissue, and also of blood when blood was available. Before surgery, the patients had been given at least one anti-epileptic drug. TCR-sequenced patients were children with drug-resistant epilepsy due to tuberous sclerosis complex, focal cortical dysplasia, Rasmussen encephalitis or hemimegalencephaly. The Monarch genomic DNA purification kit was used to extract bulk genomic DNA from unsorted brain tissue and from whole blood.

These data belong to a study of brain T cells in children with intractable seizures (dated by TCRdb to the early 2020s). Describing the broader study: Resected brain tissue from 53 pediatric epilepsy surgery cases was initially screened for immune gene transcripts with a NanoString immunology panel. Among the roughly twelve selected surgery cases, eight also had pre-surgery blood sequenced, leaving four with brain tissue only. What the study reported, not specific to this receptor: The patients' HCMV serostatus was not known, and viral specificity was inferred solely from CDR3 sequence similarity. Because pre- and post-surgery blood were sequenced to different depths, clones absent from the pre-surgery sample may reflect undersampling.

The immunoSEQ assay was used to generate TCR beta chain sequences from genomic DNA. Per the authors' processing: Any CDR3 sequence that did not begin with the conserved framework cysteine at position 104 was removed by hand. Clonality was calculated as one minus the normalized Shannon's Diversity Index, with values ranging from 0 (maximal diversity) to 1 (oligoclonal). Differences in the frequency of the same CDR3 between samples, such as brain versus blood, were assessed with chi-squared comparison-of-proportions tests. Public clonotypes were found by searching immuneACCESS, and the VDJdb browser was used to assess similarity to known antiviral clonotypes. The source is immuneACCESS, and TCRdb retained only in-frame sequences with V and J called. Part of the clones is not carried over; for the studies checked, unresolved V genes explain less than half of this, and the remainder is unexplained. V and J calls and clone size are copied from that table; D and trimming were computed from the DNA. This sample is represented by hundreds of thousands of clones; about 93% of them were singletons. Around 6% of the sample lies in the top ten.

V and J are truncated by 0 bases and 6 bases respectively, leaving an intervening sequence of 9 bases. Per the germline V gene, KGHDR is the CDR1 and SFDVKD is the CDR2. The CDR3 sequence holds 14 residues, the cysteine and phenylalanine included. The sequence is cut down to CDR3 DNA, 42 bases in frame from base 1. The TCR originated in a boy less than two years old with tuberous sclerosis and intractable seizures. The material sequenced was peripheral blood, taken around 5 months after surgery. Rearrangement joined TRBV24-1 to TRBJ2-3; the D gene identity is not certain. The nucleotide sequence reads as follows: TGTGCCACCAGTGATTTGGGCAGGCCCGATACGCAGTATTTT. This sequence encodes CATSDLGRPDTQYF.